This TCR beta chain was sequenced during a study of patients and donors after allogeneic stem cell transplantation (dated by TCRdb to about 2020). The junction carries 14 bases between V and J, which are trimmed by 1 base and 2 bases respectively. From a lookup of the germline V gene, CDR1 and CDR2 are SGHVS and FNYEAQ. The CDR3 contains 16 residues, cysteine and phenylalanine counted. CDR3 DNA is the only sequence kept; it has 48 bases, read in frame from the first base. Libraries came from RT-PCR. The listed sequencing device is NextSeq 550. The public sequencing data were trimmed at Q25 with fastp and processed into clonotypes with MiXCR by TCRdb, which kept only in-frame beta chains. Rows matching on CDR3 protein sequence are summarized as one entry with the most common DNA and genes. Recorded for this sample are hundreds of thousands of distinct CDR3 sequences; 13% to 15% of them occurred a single time. The ten top clones hold under 14% of the sample.

Turning to this clonotype: Its recognized antigen is unknown. Base qualities are missing; no much larger clone stands one base away.

The specimen sequenced was blood, either unsorted or a sorted T cell fraction (not recorded which). The sequence derives from a human donor who was either an allogeneic HSCT recipient or a stem cell or donor lymphocyte infusion donor (not recorded which). It is not recorded whose cells these are; they may come from a transplant donor. The V gene is TRBV7-6 and the J gene is TRBJ2-5, with the D call perhaps TRBD1 or TRBD2, each one matching 7 bases. The CDR3 region has the sequence CASSLVQGGYQETQYF. In nucleotide form, the sequence is TGTGCCAGCAGCTTAGTGCAGGGGGGGTATCAAGAGACCCAGTACTTC.